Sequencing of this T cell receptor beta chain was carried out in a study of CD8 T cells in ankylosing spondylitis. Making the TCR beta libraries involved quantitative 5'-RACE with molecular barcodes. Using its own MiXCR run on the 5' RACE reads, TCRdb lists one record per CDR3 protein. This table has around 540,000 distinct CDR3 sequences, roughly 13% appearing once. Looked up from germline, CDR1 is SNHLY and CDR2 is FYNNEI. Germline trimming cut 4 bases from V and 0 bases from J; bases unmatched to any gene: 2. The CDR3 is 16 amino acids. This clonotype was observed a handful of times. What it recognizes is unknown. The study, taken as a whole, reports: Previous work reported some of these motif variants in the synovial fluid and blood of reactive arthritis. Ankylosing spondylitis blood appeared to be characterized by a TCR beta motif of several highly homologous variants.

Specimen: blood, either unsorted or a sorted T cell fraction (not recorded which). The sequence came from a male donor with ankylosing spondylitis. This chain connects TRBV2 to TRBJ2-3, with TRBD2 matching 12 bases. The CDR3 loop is CASSGGLAGSTDTQYF. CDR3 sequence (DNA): TGTGCCAGCAGTGGTGGACTAGCGGGAAGCACAGATACGCAGTATTTT.